Below, 24 T cell receptor beta chains from the same sample are listed, as sequenced in a study of CD4 and CD8 cells across lung adenocarcinoma regions. TCRdb called the PCR reads again in MiXCR, with one record for every CDR3 protein. The table lists fewer than 25,000 distinct CDR3 sequences, under 70% of them singletons. Sequenced material: CD8+ T cells from the center of a lung tumor. Every receptor here comes from a female donor with lung adenocarcinoma. The CD4 and CD8 labels of this study may be unreliable.

V and J are TRBV3-1 and TRBJ2-5; TRBD2 might be the D (7 bases). Germline lookup yields CDR1 LGHDT and CDR2 YNNKEL (reference sequence). Between the trimmed V and J ends, which lost 9 bases and 0 bases, there was a span of 17 bases. This CDR3 is built from 15 residues. CDR3 residues: CARGGGGRDQETQYF. The CDR3 DNA reads TGTGCCAGGGGGGGCGGGGGCCGTGACCAAGAGACCCAGTACTTC.

J is TRBJ1-4 and V is TRBV7-2; 11 bases agree with TRBD1. Germline CDR1 is SGHTA and CDR2 is FQGNSA. Trimming cost V 5 bases and J 7 bases; bases outside gene matches: 6. This CDR3 has 15 amino acids. The CDR3 here is CASSPGQGAFEKLFF. CDR3 DNA sequence: TGTGCCAGCAGCCCAGGACAGGGGGCCTTTGAAAAACTGTTTTTT.

This chain uses TRBV6-1 with TRBJ2-3, with TRBD1 matching 7 bases. In germline, CDR1 is MNHNS, CDR2 SASEGT. V trimming: 5 bases; J trimming: 6 bases; junction bases outside the gene matches: 11. The CDR3 has 15 residues. This CDR3 reads CASSIRDSLVDTQYF. DNA of the CDR3: TGTGCCAGCAGTATCCGGGACAGCCTCGTGGATACGCAGTATTTT.

The chain is built from TRBV6-1 and TRBJ2-1; D possibly corresponds to TRBD1 (5 bases). The DNA matches TRBJ2-7 better at its end, which makes the J call doubtful. The length of the CDR3 is 15 residues. Germline V lookup: CDR1 MNHNS, CDR2 SASEGT. The CDR3 nucleotides are TGTGCCAGCAGTGCCTTAGAAGGGGTCCCCTACGAGCAGTACTTC. The encoded protein is CASSALEGVPYEQYF.

V usage is TRBV6-2 or TRBV6-3 and J usage is TRBJ2-1; 7 bases align to TRBD1. The J call may be mistaken, given a closer DNA end match to TRBJ2-5. Germline assignment: CDR1 MNHEY and CDR2 SVGEGT. The CDR3 consists of 15 residues. CDR3 loop: CASSPRDSPRKTQYF. The CDR3, as DNA: TGTGCCAGCAGTCCCAGGGACAGCCCCAGGAAGACCCAGTACTTC.

Turning to this clonotype: Relative to the germline gene, one junction end is altered; a read error may explain this. V and J are TRBV6-5 and TRBJ1-2; 10 bases map to TRBD1. Germline values: CDR1 MNHEY, CDR2 SVGAGI. CDR3 size: 15 residues. CDR3 sequence (DNA): TGTGCCAGCAGTCACTTGACAGGGGGCAACTCTGGCTACACCTTC. Its translation: CASSHLTGGNSGYTF.

V and J are TRBV6-5 and TRBJ2-1, with a tentative D call TRBD2 (6 bases). Judging by the DNA end, TRBJ2-7 fits better; the J call may be wrong. This CDR3 comprises 15 residues. Germline-derived CDR1 and CDR2 are MNHEY and SVGAGI. The CDR3: CASSYSNPGAAEQYF. The CDR3 region has the DNA TGTGCCAGCAGTTACTCCAACCCGGGAGCGGCCGAGCAGTACTTC.

The V and J genes are TRBV27 and TRBJ2-3; 8 nucleotides align to TRBD2. From germline, CDR1 is MNHEY and CDR2 SMNVEV (reference sequence). Unmatched junction bases numbered 5, after V lost 1 base and J lost 5 bases. The CDR3 is 15 amino acids. This CDR3 is CASSLFGLAGDTQYF. CDR3 nucleotide sequence: TGTGCCAGCAGTTTATTCGGACTAGCCGGAGATACGCAGTATTTT.

The count of this clonotype is one. J is TRBJ1-6 and V is TRBV27; D remains unclear. CDR1 is MNHEY, CDR2 SMNVEV, per germline (reference sequence). CDR3 length: 13 residues. Trimming took off 6 bases at V and 9 bases at J, with 12 bases between the two ends. The CDR3 DNA reads as TGTGCCAGCAGAGAGGCCGAAGGTTCACCCCTCCACTTT. Translating it yields CASREAEGSPLHF.

This clonotype is medium-sized by share. This chain uses TRBV7-2 with TRBJ2-1; 7 bases agree with TRBD2. This CDR3 has 15 amino acids. Germline lookup yields CDR1 SGHTA and CDR2 FQGNSA. V lost 5 bases and J lost 2; bases outside the gene matches: 6. The CDR3 is CASSSGLGAYNEQFF. DNA of the CDR3: TGTGCCAGCAGCAGCGGACTAGGTGCCTACAATGAGCAGTTCTTC. Supplemented by reference TRBV7-2 and TRBJ2-1, the full variable domain reads GAGVSQSPSNKVTEKGKDVELRCDPISGHTALYWYRQSLGQGLEFLIYFQGNSAPDKSGLPSDRFSAERTGGSVSTLTIQRTQQEDSAVYLCASSSGLGAYNEQFFGPGTRLTVL.

This clonotype is medium-sized in the sample. The gene calls are TRBV10-1 and TRBJ2-5; possible D gene TRBD2, 6 bases. Germline assignment: CDR1 WNHNN and CDR2 SYGVQD (reference sequence). Trimming removed 4 bases at V and 2 bases at J, with 11 bases between. The CDR3 spans 14 residues. CDR3 sequence reads: CASSGRGIQETQYF. As DNA, the CDR3 is TGCGCCAGCAGTGGGCGGGGCATTCAAGAGACCCAGTACTTC.

Many counts were recorded for this clonotype. The chain couples TRBV6-5 to TRBJ2-5, with D unclear. CDR1 and CDR2 from the germline V gene are MNHEY and SVGAGI. Trimming took off 0 bases at V and 2 bases at J, with 7 bases between the two ends. The CDR3 runs to 14 residues. The CDR3 protein is CASSYSVGQETQYF. CDR3 DNA sequence: TGTGCCAGCAGTTACTCCGTGGGACAAGAGACCCAGTACTTC.

This clonotype appeared many times. V and J are TRBV5-1 and TRBJ2-3, with D uncertain. Germline CDR1 is SGHRS and CDR2 is YFSETQ. The CDR3 has 14 residues. Trimming left V 0 bases short and J 6 bases short, with 11 bases between. The CDR3 reads CASSLARADDTQYF. CDR3 sequence (DNA): TGCGCCAGCAGCTTGGCCCGCGCGGATGATACGCAGTATTTT.

For this clonotype: One end of the junction varies from germline; a read error may be responsible. The chain combines TRBV7-7 with TRBJ2-5; D is undetermined. The germline gives CDR1 SSHAT, CDR2 FNYEAQ (reference sequence). This CDR3 spans 12 amino acids. The CDR3 coding sequence is TGTGCTAGCAGCCCGGACCAAGAGACCCAGTACTTC. This gives the protein CASSPDQETQYF.

V is TRBV4-2 and J is TRBJ2-1; D might be TRBD2 (6 bases). V lost 3 bases to trimming and J lost 10 bases, with 16 bases between them. The CDR3 consists of 14 residues. In germline, CDR1 is LGHNA, CDR2 YNFKEQ. The CDR3 nucleotides read TGTGCCAGCAGCCATTGGGGCGGGATTAGCGAGCAGTTCTTC. Amino acid sequence: CASSHWGGISEQFF.

The chain combines TRBV6-1 with TRBJ2-1; 9 bases line up with TRBD1. The last part of the DNA fits TRBJ2-7 better; the J call may be wrong. The germline CDR1 and CDR2 sequences are MNHNS and SASEGT. This CDR3 has 19 residues. The CDR3 sequence: CASFASGQGRRWVDYEQYF. The CDR3 DNA sequence: TGTGCCAGCTTCGCCTCGGGACAGGGAAGGAGATGGGTCGACTACGAGCAGTACTTC.

The genes are TRBV3-1 and TRBJ2-1; no clear D gene. The last part of the DNA fits TRBJ2-7 better; the J call may be wrong. The CDR3 is made up of 15 amino acids. CDR1 is LGHDT, CDR2 YNNKEL, per germline (reference sequence). The CDR3 is CASSPYIRSSYEQYF. The CDR3 DNA follows: TGTGCCAGCAGCCCTTATATACGGTCCTCCTACGAGCAGTACTTC.

The genes are TRBV10-1 and TRBJ2-3; TRBD2 agrees at 8 bases. The J call is doubtful: the DNA matches TRBJ2-7 better. Germline V lookup: CDR1 WNHNN, CDR2 SYGVQD (reference sequence). This CDR3 spans 17 amino acids. The CDR3 loop reads CASSEADGGGGSETQYF. In DNA, the CDR3 is TGCGCCAGCAGTGAGGCGGACGGGGGGGGTGGCTCAGAGACGCAGTACTTC.

The genes are TRBV4-2 and TRBJ2-3; TRBD1 agrees at 9 bases. Unmatched junction bases numbered 5, after V lost 4 bases and J lost 3 bases. This CDR3 is 15 amino acids long. Germline loops: CDR1 LGHNA, CDR2 YNFKEQ. This CDR3 is CASSLQGARTDTQYF. CDR3 nucleotide sequence: TGTGCCAGCAGCCTACAGGGGGCGCGAACAGATACGCAGTATTTT.

CDR3 amino acids: CASRRAYEQYF. The CDR3 DNA sequence: TGTGCCAGCAGGCGAGCCTACGAGCAGTACTTC. The J gene is TRBJ2-5, the V gene TRBV7-2; D remains ambiguous. The J call is uncertain, as TRBJ2-7 better fits the DNA end. This CDR3 spans 11 amino acids. CDR1 is SGHTA and CDR2 is FQGNSA in the germline V gene.

On this clonotype: The junction does not match germline at one end; this may be a read error. The V and J genes are TRBV12-3 or TRBV12-4 and TRBJ2-3; 9 bases map to TRBD1. The J call may not be correct, given that the DNA end is closer to TRBJ2-5. CDR3 size: 18 residues. The CDR3 region has the DNA TGTGCCAGCAGTGCCCCCGGGACAGGGTTTCGGAACAAAGATACCCAGTACTTC. Translated, it gives CASSAPGTGFRNKDTQYF.

The chain is built from TRBV6-5 and TRBJ2-2; the D is unclear. This CDR3 has 15 residues. Per the germline V gene, CDR1 is MNHEY and CDR2 is SVGAGI. V gave up 2 bases and J gave up 6 bases, with 13 bases separating them. CDR3 region: CASSYRSSRSGELFF. The CDR3 DNA follows: TGTGCCAGCAGTTACCGTTCGTCGCGTTCCGGGGAGCTGTTTTTT.

This clonotype was seen just once. The CDR3 sequence: CAIGTGGTKKTQYF. The CDR3 nucleotides are TGTGCCATCGGAACAGGGGGCACCAAAAAGACCCAGTACTTC. The rearrangement joins TRBV10-3 to TRBJ2-4; 9 nucleotides agree with TRBD1. The J call may be in error: the DNA end matches TRBJ2-5 better. The CDR3 is 14 amino acids. In germline, CDR1 is ENHRY, CDR2 SYGVKD.

The rearrangement uses TRBV6-1 and TRBJ2-5; D is possibly TRBD2 (5 bases). V lost 6 bases to trimming and J lost 3 bases, with 11 bases between them. Germline values: CDR1 MNHNS, CDR2 SASEGT. This CDR3 has 13 amino acids. The CDR3 DNA follows: TGTGCCAGCAGCACGGGATCTAAAGAGACCCAGTACTTC. Amino acids: CASSTGSKETQYF.